This is a list of T cell receptor beta chains from one sample in a study of blood T cell repertoires in COVID-19. Only in-frame clones appear in the TCRdb table, and some are missing; sequencing was by immunoSEQ multiplex PCR. Found here are about 140,000 clones, roughly 84% of them singletons; the top ten hold 3.9%. Sequencing input: PBMCs or T cells enriched from blood (not recorded which). The receptors originated from a man aged 50-60 years in a cohort exposed to, infected with or recovered from COVID-19 (not recorded which). Each CDR3 is given with its conserved first and last residue. D genes are given only for firm matches. The listing skips clone size in some rows; elsewhere it reads once, few, many or a size class.

clone size | D gene | J gene | V gene | CDR3 protein | CDR3 DNA
. | . | TRBJ2-7 | TRBV7-8 | CASSPPQGAYEQYF | TGTGCCAGCAGCCCCCCACAGGGCGCTTACGAGCAGTACTTC
. | . | TRBJ1-2 | TRBV6-5 | CASRPGGRGGYTF | TGTGCCAGCAGGCCCGGGGGGAGAGGAGGCTACACCTTC
. | . | TRBJ2-3 | TRBV5-1 | CASSPGTPGAADTQYF | TGCGCCAGCAGCCCCGGGACTCCCGGGGCCGCAGATACGCAGTATTTT
. | TRBD2 | TRBJ2-3 | TRBV6-5 | CASRYTSGGSTDTQYF | TGTGCCAGCAGGTACACTAGCGGGGGGAGCACAGATACGCAGTATTTT
. | . | TRBJ1-2 | TRBV19 | CASSTQGLNGYTF | TGTGCCAGTAGTACCCAGGGACTCAATGGCTACACCTTC
. | TRBD1 | TRBJ2-7 | TRBV28 | CASSLDTGGEQYF | TGTGCCAGCAGTTTGGATACAGGGGGCGAGCAGTACTTC
. | . | TRBJ2-7 | TRBV3-1/TRBV3-2 | CASSRAWRLLYEQYF | TGTGCCAGCAGCCGAGCGTGGCGGCTACTCTACGAGCAGTACTTC
. | . | TRBJ1-2 | TRBV28 | CASGTYGYTF | TGTGCCAGCGGGACTTATGGCTACACCTTC
. | . | TRBJ2-7 | TRBV19 | CASSIPQGEQYF | TGTGCCAGTAGTATCCCCCAGGGAGAGCAGTACTTC
. | . | TRBJ1-1 | TRBV10-3 | CAISDKPMQGTEAFF | TGTGCCATCAGTGATAAACCAATGCAGGGAACTGAAGCTTTCTTT
. | . | TRBJ2-2 | TRBV7-9 | CASSLAITRAGELFF | TGTGCCAGCAGCTTAGCGATCACTAGGGCCGGGGAGCTGTTTTTT
. | . | TRBJ1-1 | TRBV3-1/TRBV3-2 | CASRQGLNTEAFF | TGTGCCAGCAGACAAGGGCTGAACACTGAAGCTTTCTTT
. | TRBD2 | TRBJ2-7 | TRBV18 | CASSPGPSGSLREQYF | TGTGCCAGCTCACCTGGCCCTAGCGGGAGTCTACGGGAGCAGTACTTC
. | . | TRBJ2-7 | TRBV14 | CASRRDGGYEQYF | TGTGCCAGCAGGAGGGACGGGGGCTACGAGCAGTACTTC
. | TRBD2 | TRBJ2-1 | TRBV11-3 | CASSLEGTRTYNEQFF | TGTGCCAGCAGCTTAGAGGGGACTAGAACCTACAATGAGCAGTTCTTC
. | TRBD1 | TRBJ2-5 | TRBV7-9 | CASRGWGQKYQETQYF | TGTGCCAGCAGGGGGTGGGGACAGAAGTACCAAGAGACCCAGTACTTC
once | TRBD1 | TRBJ2-5 | TRBV4-3 | CASSQARGQLETQYF | TGCGCCAGCAGCCAAGCTCGGGGACAGCTAGAGACCCAGTACTTC
. | TRBD2 | TRBJ2-2 | TRBV18 | CASSGLESGELFF | TGTGCCAGCTCGGGACTAGAGTCCGGGGAGCTGTTTTTT
. | TRBD1 | TRBJ2-7 | TRBV6-5 | CASTGTVYEQYF | TGTGCCAGCACTGGGACAGTCTACGAGCAGTACTTC
. | . | TRBJ1-5 | TRBV6-2/TRBV6-3 | CASSYRGLSNQPQHF | TGTGCCAGCAGTTACCGGGGGTTGAGCAATCAGCCCCAGCATTTT
. | TRBD1 | TRBJ2-7 | TRBV28 | CASIPQGAGPYEQYF | TGTGCCAGCATTCCACAGGGGGCTGGGCCCTACGAGCAGTACTTC
. | . | TRBJ1-1 | TRBV7-9 | CASSLDPGRGTNTEAFF | TGTGCCAGCAGCTTAGACCCAGGGAGGGGCACGAACACTGAAGCTTTCTTT
few | . | TRBJ1-5 | TRBV6-5 | CASSTQGQPQHF | TGTGCCAGCAGTACGCAGGGACAGCCCCAGCATTTT
. | TRBD2 | TRBJ2-3 | TRBV5-6 | CASSLLPGLVGTDTQYF | TGTGCCAGCAGCTTGCTACCGGGACTAGTTGGTACAGATACGCAGTATTTT
. | . | TRBJ1-1 | TRBV6-5 | CATNLEARGTEAFF | TGTGCCACCAACTTGGAGGCCCGGGGCACTGAAGCTTTCTTT
once | . | TRBJ2-5 | TRBV11-2 | CASSLEIGTQYF | TGTGCCAGCAGCTTGGAGATTGGGACCCAGTACTTC
. | . | TRBJ2-1 | TRBV14 | CASSQVNYNEQFF | TGTGCCAGCAGCCAAGTAAACTACAATGAGCAGTTCTTC
few | . | TRBJ1-4 | TRBV6-5 | CASSLIPGLNEKLFF | TGTGCCAGCAGCCTAATACCGGGTCTTAATGAAAAACTGTTTTTT
. | . | TRBJ1-2 | TRBV7-2 | CASSPVAASRYGYTF | TGTGCCAGCAGCCCAGTTGCGGCCTCCCGTTATGGCTACACCTTC
. | . | TRBJ2-2 | TRBV5-1 | CASSLAMQGELFF | TGCGCCAGCAGCTTGGCTATGCAAGGGGAGCTGTTTTTT
. | . | TRBJ1-1 | TRBV11-1 | CASSLGHRNTEAFF | TGTGCCAGCAGCTTAGGACACCGGAACACTGAAGCTTTCTTT